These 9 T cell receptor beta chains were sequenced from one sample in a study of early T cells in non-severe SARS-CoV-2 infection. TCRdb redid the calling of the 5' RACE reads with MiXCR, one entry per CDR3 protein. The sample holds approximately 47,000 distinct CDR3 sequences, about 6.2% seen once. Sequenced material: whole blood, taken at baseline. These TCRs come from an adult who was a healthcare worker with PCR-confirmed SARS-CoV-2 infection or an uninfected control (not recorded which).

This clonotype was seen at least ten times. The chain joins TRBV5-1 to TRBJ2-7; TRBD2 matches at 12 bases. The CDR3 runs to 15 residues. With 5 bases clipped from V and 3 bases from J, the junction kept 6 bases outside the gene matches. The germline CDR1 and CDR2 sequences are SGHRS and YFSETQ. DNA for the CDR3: TGCGCCAGCAGGGCAGGACTAGCGGGAAACTACGAGCAGTACTTC. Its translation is CASRAGLAGNYEQYF.

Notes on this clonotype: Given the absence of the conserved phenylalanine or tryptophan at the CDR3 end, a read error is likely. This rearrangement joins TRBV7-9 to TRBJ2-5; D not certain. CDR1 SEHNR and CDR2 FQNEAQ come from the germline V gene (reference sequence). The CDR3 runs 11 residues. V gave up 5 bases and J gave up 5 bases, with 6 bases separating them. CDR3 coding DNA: TGTGCCAGCAGCCCGGCCGAGACCCAGTACCTC. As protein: CASSPAETQYL.

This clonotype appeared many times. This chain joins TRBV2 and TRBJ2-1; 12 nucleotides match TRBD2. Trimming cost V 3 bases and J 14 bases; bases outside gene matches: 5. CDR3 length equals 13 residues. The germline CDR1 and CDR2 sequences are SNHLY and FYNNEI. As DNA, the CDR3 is TGTGCCAGCAGTGACCCAGGACTAGCGGGGAAGTTCTTC. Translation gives CASSDPGLAGKFF.

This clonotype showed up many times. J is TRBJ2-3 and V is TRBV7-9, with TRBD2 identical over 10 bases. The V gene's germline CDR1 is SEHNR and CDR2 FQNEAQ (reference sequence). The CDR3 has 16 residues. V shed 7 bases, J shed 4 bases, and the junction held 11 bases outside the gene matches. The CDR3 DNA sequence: TGTGCCAGCACCAAAGGATCCCTAGCGGGAGCAGATACGCAGTATTTT. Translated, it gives CASTKGSLAGADTQYF.

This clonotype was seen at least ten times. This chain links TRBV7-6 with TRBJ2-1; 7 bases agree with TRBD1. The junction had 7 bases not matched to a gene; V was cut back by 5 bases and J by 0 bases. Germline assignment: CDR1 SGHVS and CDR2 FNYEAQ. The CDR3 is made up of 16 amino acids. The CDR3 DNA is TGTGCCAGCAGCAGCCGGGACAGAAGCTCCTACAATGAGCAGTTCTTC. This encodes CASSSRDRSSYNEQFF.

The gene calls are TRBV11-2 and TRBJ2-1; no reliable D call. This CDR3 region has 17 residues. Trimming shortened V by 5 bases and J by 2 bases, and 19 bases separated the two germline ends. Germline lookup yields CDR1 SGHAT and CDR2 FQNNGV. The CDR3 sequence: CASSPTVSLSPYNEQFF. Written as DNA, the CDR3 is TGTGCCAGCAGCCCCACGGTTAGTCTTAGCCCCTACAATGAGCAGTTCTTC.

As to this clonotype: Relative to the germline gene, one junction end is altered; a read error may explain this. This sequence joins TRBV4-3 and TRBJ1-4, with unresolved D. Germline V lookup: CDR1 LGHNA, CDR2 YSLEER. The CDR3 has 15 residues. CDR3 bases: TGCGCCAGCAGCCAAGATTTAGGATTTTGGGAAAGACTGTTTTTT. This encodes CASSQDLGFWERLFF.

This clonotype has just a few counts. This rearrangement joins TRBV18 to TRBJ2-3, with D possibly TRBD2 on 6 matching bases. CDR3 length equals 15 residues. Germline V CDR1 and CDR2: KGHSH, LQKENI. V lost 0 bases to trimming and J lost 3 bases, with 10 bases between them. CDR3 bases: TGTGCCAGCTCACCACCGTGGCGGGGAACAGATACGCAGTATTTT. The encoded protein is CASSPPWRGTDTQYF.

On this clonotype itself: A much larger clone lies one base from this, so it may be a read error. This CDR3 is CSVDLPGLDTLYF. The CDR3 nucleotides read TGCAGCGTTGATCTCCCGGGCCTGGATACGCTGTATTTT. The chain employs TRBV29-1 and TRBJ2-3, with D unclear. The CDR3 has 13 amino acids. Germline V gene lookup returns CDR1 SQVTM and CDR2 ANQGSEA.